These 17 T cell receptor beta chains were all obtained from the same sample, sequenced in a study of cytomegalovirus exposure and HLA in healthy donors. Amplification used 60 Vbeta primers and 13 Jbeta primers. Data came from immunoSEQ multiplex PCR; TCRdb stores just in-frame clones and leaves some out. The table shows roughly 150,000 clones, with around two thirds occurring only once. Sequencing input: PBMCs. All receptors come from a woman between 55 and 75 years old in good health and CMV-seropositive.

This chain uses TRBV6-6 with TRBJ2-1, with D uncertain. The germline V gene has CDR1 MNHNY and CDR2 SVGAGI (reference sequence). V lost 2 bases to trimming and J lost 3 bases, with 5 bases between them. The CDR3 sequence is 13 residues long. The CDR3 DNA is TGTGCCAGCAGTTACGAGTTCTACAATGAGCAGTTCTTC. Translated, it gives CASSYEFYNEQFF.

This chain connects TRBV6-5 to TRBJ1-1; 9 nucleotides align to TRBD1. Trimming cost V 8 bases and J 5 bases; bases outside gene matches: 3. Germline loops: CDR1 MNHEY, CDR2 SVGAGI. This CDR3 is 12 amino acids long. The CDR3 region has the DNA TGTGCCAGCCGACAGGGGGGGACTGAAGCTTTCTTT. Translated: CASRQGGTEAFF.

This clone has only a few counts. J is TRBJ2-7 and V is TRBV6-1; no clear D. Germline CDR1 MNHNS, CDR2 SASEGT. This CDR3 spans 12 amino acids. Trimming left V 10 bases short and J 4 bases short, with 14 bases between. This chain's CDR3 is CATRLTRYEQYF. CDR3 nucleotide sequence: TGTGCCACACGACTCACGCGTTACGAGCAGTACTTC.

This rearrangement joins TRBV9 to TRBJ2-2; a weak D match, TRBD1 (5 bases). Germline CDR1 is SGDLS and CDR2 is YYNGEE. The CDR3 runs 15 residues. Trimming cost V 3 bases and J 4 bases, with 13 bases left between them. CDR3 amino acids: CASSAQGVSTGELFF. As DNA, the CDR3 is TGTGCCAGCAGCGCTCAAGGGGTTAGCACCGGGGAGCTGTTTTTT.

V is TRBV27 and J is TRBJ2-5; D is uncertain. V lost 6 bases, J lost 4 bases, and 12 bases lay in between. Germline assignment: CDR1 MNHEY and CDR2 SMNVEV (reference sequence). This CDR3 has 13 amino acids. For the CDR3, the DNA is TGTGCCAGCAGATTTTCGGAGAGAGAGACCCAGTACTTC. Translation: CASRFSERETQYF.

This chain joins TRBV5-1 and TRBJ2-3, with 11 nucleotides matching TRBD2. CDR1 is SGHRS, CDR2 YFSETQ, per germline. The CDR3 runs 17 residues. The ends lost 4 bases at V and 0 bases at J; junction bases unmatched: 7. CDR3 in DNA: TGCGCCAGCAGCACTTCCCTAGCGGGAGGTAGCACAGATACGCAGTATTTT. It encodes CASSTSLAGGSTDTQYF.

V gene TRBV7-6 combines with J gene TRBJ2-7, with 8 bases matching TRBD1. CDR1 and CDR2 (germline): SGHVS, FNYEAQ. The V segment lost 0 bases and the J segment 5 bases; nucleotides outside the gene matches: 0. The CDR3 sequence is 13 residues long. This chain's CDR3 is CASSLAGQDEQYF. CDR3 nucleotides: TGTGCCAGCAGCTTAGCGGGACAGGACGAGCAGTACTTC. Using reference TRBV7-6 and TRBJ2-7 for the parts outside the CDR3, the full variable domain is GAGVSQSPRYKVTKRGQDVALRCDPISGHVSLYWYRQALGQGPEFLTYFNYEAQQDKSGLPNDRFSAERPEGSISTLTIQRTEQRDSAMYRCASSLAGQDEQYFGPGTRLTVT.

The genes are TRBV5-1 and TRBJ2-1; D not certain. CDR1 SGHRS and CDR2 YFSETQ come from the germline V gene. V lost 4 bases to trimming and J lost 0 bases, with 11 bases between them. CDR3 length: 15 amino acids. CDR3: CASSPAGSSYNEQFF. CDR3 nucleotide sequence: TGCGCCAGCAGCCCAGCAGGCAGCTCCTACAATGAGCAGTTCTTC. The full variable domain, its missing parts supplied by reference TRBV5-1 and TRBJ2-1, is KAGVTQTPRYLIKTRGQQVTLSCSPISGHRSVSWYQQTPGQGLQFLFEYFSETQRNKGNFPGRFSGRQFSNSRSEMNVSTLELGDSALYLCASSPAGSSYNEQFFGPGTRLTVL.

The CDR3 bases are TGTGCCAGCAGTATTGAGGGGAGGTGGCTTGAAAAACTGTTTTTT. It encodes CASSIEGRWLEKLFF. This chain connects TRBV28 to TRBJ1-4, with D perhaps TRBD1 (5 bases). V dropped 5 bases and J dropped 7 bases, with 17 bases sitting between them. This CDR3 spans 15 amino acids. Germline-derived CDR1 and CDR2 are MDHEN and SYDVKM. The full variable domain, its missing parts supplied by reference TRBV28 and TRBJ1-4, is DVKVTQSSRYLVKRTGEKVFLECVQDMDHENMFWYRQDPGLGLRLIYFSYDVKMKEKGDIPEGYSVSREKKERFSLILESASTNQTSMYLCASSIEGRWLEKLFFGSGTQLSVL.

The chain has TRBV11-2 and TRBJ2-3; a weak D match, TRBD2 (5 bases). CDR1 and CDR2 from the germline V gene are SGHAT and FQNNGV. The CDR3 runs 15 residues. Trimming took off 4 bases at V and 6 bases at J, with 17 bases between the two ends. Here the CDR3 reads CASSSNPLLVDTQYF. CDR3 DNA sequence: TGTGCCAGCAGCTCCAACCCCCTACTAGTCGATACGCAGTATTTT.

Details on this clone: This CDR3 is also generated by other DNA sequences in the sample. The chain links TRBV5-1 to TRBJ2-3, with D possibly matching TRBD2 (5 bases). Germline CDR1 and CDR2: SGHRS and YFSETQ. The CDR3 loop spans 13 amino acids. V was clipped by 0 bases and J by 5 bases, with 7 bases between them. The CDR3 loop is CASSLGERDTQYF. The CDR3 DNA sequence: TGCGCCAGCAGCTTGGGGGAGAGAGATACGCAGTATTTT.

This clone was recorded a few times. V is TRBV6-1 and J is TRBJ1-2, with no clear D. Per germline, CDR1 MNHNS and CDR2 SASEGT. Trimming took 6 bases from V and 8 from J, leaving 19 bases between them. CDR3 length: 14 amino acids. CDR3 nucleotides: TGTGCCAGCAGATCGGGCCTAACTCGAGGGGGCTACACCTTC. As protein: CASRSGLTRGGYTF.

The rearrangement joins TRBV4-2 to TRBJ2-7; 9 nucleotides line up with TRBD2. This CDR3 contains 15 residues. Germline V gene sequence: CDR1 LGHNA, CDR2 YNFKEQ. V lost 1 base to trimming and J lost 2 bases; unmatched junction nucleotides: 3. CDR3 region: CASSQGLAEPYEQYF. The CDR3 DNA reads as TGTGCCAGCAGCCAAGGACTAGCGGAGCCCTACGAGCAGTACTTC.

This sequence joins TRBV28 and TRBJ1-1; 9 bases fit TRBD1. Per the germline V gene, CDR1 is MDHEN and CDR2 is SYDVKM. With V trimmed by 0 bases and J by 0 bases, 5 bases remained unmatched. The CDR3 length is 17 residues. CDR3 sequence (DNA): TGTGCCAGCAGTTTATGGGCGGGGACAGGGCTGAACACTGAAGCTTTCTTT. Translation: CASSLWAGTGLNTEAFF. The variable domain in full, with the rest retrieved from reference TRBV28 and TRBJ1-1, is DVKVTQSSRYLVKRTGEKVFLECVQDMDHENMFWYRQDPGLGLRLIYFSYDVKMKEKGDIPEGYSVSREKKERFSLILESASTNQTSMYLCASSLWAGTGLNTEAFFGQGTRLTVV.

The chain couples TRBV5-1 to TRBJ1-5; tentatively, D is TRBD1 (6 bases). This CDR3 spans 13 amino acids. Trimming left V 4 bases short and J 3 bases short, with 8 bases between. Germline CDR1 is SGHRS and CDR2 is YFSETQ. The CDR3 sequence is CASSRDTNQPQHF. The CDR3 DNA reads as TGCGCCAGCAGCCGGGACACCAATCAGCCCCAGCATTTT.

This clone was seen a single time. V gene TRBV7-7 combines with J gene TRBJ2-5, with TRBD2 identical over 12 bases. V dropped 4 bases and J dropped 5; count of bases not matched to a gene: 5. Germline CDR1 and CDR2: SSHAT and FNYEAQ (reference sequence). CDR3 length: 15 amino acids. The CDR3, as DNA: TGTGCCAGCAGCTCCGGACTAGCGGGACGGGAGACCCAGTACTTC. It is translated as CASSSGLAGRETQYF.

The V gene is TRBV6-5, the J gene TRBJ1-4; weak D call: TRBD1 (5 bases). The CDR3 covers 15 residues. CDR1 is MNHEY and CDR2 is SVGAGI in the germline V gene. Deletions cut 5 bases from V and 4 bases from J, with 14 bases between. The CDR3 DNA sequence: TGTGCCAGCAGTAGTCTGGGGCAGGGTAATGAAAAACTGTTTTTT. Encoded protein: CASSSLGQGNEKLFF.